This entry lists 10 T cell receptor beta chains sequenced from one sample in a study of CD8 T cells in Susac syndrome. An amount of RNA that ranged from roughly 0.5 to 1 ug was reverse transcribed with random hexamers. TCRdb reprocessed the immunoSEQ multiplex PCR reads with MiXCR, giving one entry per CDR3 protein. The sample yields about 50,000 distinct CDR3 sequences, 93% seen once. The sample was CD8+ T cells from PBMCs. All receptors come from a human donor with multiple sclerosis.

The chain combines TRBV5-1 with TRBJ2-7, with 9 bases identical to TRBD2. Germline V gives CDR1 SGHRS, CDR2 YFSETQ. Trimming at V came to 4 bases and at J to 3 bases, leaving 8 bases not matched to a gene. This CDR3 region has 15 residues. The CDR3 region is CASSASGAEVYEQYF. In DNA, the CDR3 is TGCGCCAGCAGCGCTAGCGGGGCAGAAGTCTACGAGCAGTACTTC.

This clonotype has only a few counts. The rearrangement uses TRBV5-4 and TRBJ2-7; 7 nucleotides align to TRBD1. CDR1 is SGHNT, CDR2 YYREEE, per germline (reference sequence). The CDR3 totals 14 residues. The trim removed 1 base at V and 3 bases at J, leaving 4 bases unmatched. As DNA, the CDR3 is TGTGCCAGCAGCTTGTTCCGGGACAGCTACGAGCAGTACTTC. This encodes CASSLFRDSYEQYF.

The J gene is TRBJ2-5, the V gene TRBV30; D remains unclear. CDR1 GTSNPN and CDR2 SVGIG come from the germline V gene (reference sequence). The CDR3 sequence is 16 residues long. V was cut by 1 base and J by 0 bases, with 15 bases left in between. The CDR3 loop is CAWSAFTYRYQETQYF. CDR3 bases: TGTGCCTGGAGTGCTTTTACTTATCGTTACCAAGAGACCCAGTACTTC.

The rearrangement joins TRBV27 to TRBJ1-2; D possibly corresponds to TRBD1 (5 bases). Germline lookup yields CDR1 MNHEY and CDR2 SMNVEV (reference sequence). Trimming took off 0 bases at V and 7 bases at J, with 15 bases between the two ends. The CDR3 loop spans 15 amino acids. The CDR3 region is CASSLSGTPRSGYTF. In nucleotides, the CDR3 is TGTGCCAGCAGTTTATCTGGGACGCCCCGGTCTGGCTACACCTTC.

This chain links TRBV11-2 with TRBJ2-1; D gene uncertain. V was pared by 1 base and J by 15 bases, with 22 bases between. Germline lookup yields CDR1 SGHAT and CDR2 FQNNGV. The CDR3 contains 15 residues. DNA for the CDR3: TGTGCCAGCAGCTTAGGGTGGGTTTCCTCCCACGGGCCGTTCTTC. Amino acids: CASSLGWVSSHGPFF.

The V and J genes are TRBV2 and TRBJ1-5; TRBD1 matches at 7 bases. This CDR3 has 15 amino acids. Germline-derived CDR1 and CDR2 are SNHLY and FYNNEI. V dropped 4 bases and J dropped 2; count of bases not matched to a gene: 5. CDR3 loop: CASSVEGAGNQPQHF. The CDR3 nucleotides are TGTGCCAGCAGTGTTGAGGGGGCTGGCAATCAGCCCCAGCATTTT.

The chain employs TRBV2 and TRBJ2-7; D remains unclear. The V gene lost 0 bases and the J gene lost 11 bases, with 2 bases spanning the gap. The CDR3 sequence is 9 residues long. Germline lookup yields CDR1 SNHLY and CDR2 FYNNEI. CDR3 amino acids: CASSEAKYF. In nucleotides, the CDR3 is TGTGCCAGCAGTGAAGCGAAGTACTTC. The variable domain in full, with the rest retrieved from reference TRBV2 and TRBJ2-7, is EPEVTQTPSHQVTQMGQEVILRCVPISNHLYFYWYRQILGQKVEFLVSFYNNEISEKSEIFDDQFSVERPDGSNFTLKIRSTKLEDSAMYFCASSEAKYFGPGTRLTVT.

The CDR3 bases are TGTGCCAGCAGTTTATTAGGGAACACTGAAGCTTTCTTT. This gives the protein CASSLLGNTEAFF. The chain couples TRBV27 to TRBJ1-1; D remains unclear. This CDR3 has 13 amino acids. Germline V gene data show CDR1 as MNHEY and CDR2 as SMNVEV (reference sequence). Trimming took 1 base from V and 1 from J, leaving 4 bases between them.

The CDR3 DNA follows: TGTGCCAGCAGGTCAAAGGCAACGGGGGGTCGTGAAGCTTTCTTT. Translating gives CASRSKATGGREAFF. This rearrangement joins TRBV28 to TRBJ1-1; D might be TRBD1 (5 bases). The CDR3 has 15 residues. CDR1 is MDHEN, CDR2 SYDVKM, per germline. V was shortened by 6 bases and J by 7 bases, with 21 bases between the two germline ends.

The chain uses TRBV30 and TRBJ2-1; D possibly corresponds to TRBD2 (6 bases). Germline values: CDR1 GTSNPN, CDR2 SVGIG (reference sequence). The V end was cut by 6 bases, the J end by 9 bases, with 9 bases between. CDR3 size: 10 residues. CDR3 amino acids: CACEGGEQFF. The CDR3 coding sequence is TGTGCCTGTGAGGGAGGTGAGCAGTTCTTC. Complete variable domain (other parts from reference TRBV30 and TRBJ2-1): SQTIHQWPATLVQPVGSPLSLECTVEGTSNPNLYWYRQAAGRGLQLLFYSVGIGQISSEVPQNLSASRPQDRQFILSSKKLLLSDSGFYLCACEGGEQFFGPGTRLTVL.